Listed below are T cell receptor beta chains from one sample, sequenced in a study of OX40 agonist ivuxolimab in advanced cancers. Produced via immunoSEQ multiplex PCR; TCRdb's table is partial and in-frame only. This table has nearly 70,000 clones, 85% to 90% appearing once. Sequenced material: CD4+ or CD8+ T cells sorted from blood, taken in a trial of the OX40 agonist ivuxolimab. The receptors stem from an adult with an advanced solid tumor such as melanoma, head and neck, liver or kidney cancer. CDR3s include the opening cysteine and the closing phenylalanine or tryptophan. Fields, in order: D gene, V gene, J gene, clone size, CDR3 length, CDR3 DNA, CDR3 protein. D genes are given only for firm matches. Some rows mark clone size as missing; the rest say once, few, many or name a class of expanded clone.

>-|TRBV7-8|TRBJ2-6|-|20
TGTGCCAGCATCCCGGGATGGCAGACCTTAACCCATCTGGGGGCCAACGTCCTGACTTTC
CASIPGWQTLTHLGANVLTF
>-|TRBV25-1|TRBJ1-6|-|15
TGTGCCAGCAGTGACCCCGGACAGATTAATTCACCCCTCCACTTT
CASSDPGQINSPLHF
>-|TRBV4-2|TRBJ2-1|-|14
TGTGCCAGCGGACCGGATTTGACCTACAATGAGCAGTTCTTC
CASGPDLTYNEQFF
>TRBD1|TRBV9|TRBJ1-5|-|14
TGTGCCAGCAGCGGGACAGGGAGCAATCAGCCCCAGCATTTT
CASSGTGSNQPQHF
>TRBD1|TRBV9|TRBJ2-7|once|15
TGTGCCAGCAGCGTCGGACAGGGGTCCCCCTACGAGCAGTACTTC
CASSVGQGSPYEQYF
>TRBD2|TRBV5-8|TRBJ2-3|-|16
TGTGCCAGCAGCTTGGGTCTAGCGGGAGTTACAGATACGCAGTATTTT
CASSLGLAGVTDTQYF
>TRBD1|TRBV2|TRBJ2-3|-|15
TGTGCCAGCAAAGGGGGCCAGGGGAGTCCAGATACGCAGTATTTT
CASKGGQGSPDTQYF
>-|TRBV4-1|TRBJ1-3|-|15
TGCGCCAGCAGCCAGAGAGCAGGTTTAGGAAACACCATATATTTT
CASSQRAGLGNTIYF
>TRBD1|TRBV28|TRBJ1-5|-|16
TGTGCCACCCTTTCCAACAGGGGCCCTATCAATCAGCCCCAGCATTTT
CATLSNRGPINQPQHF
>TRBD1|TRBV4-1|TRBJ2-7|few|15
TGCGCCAGCAGCCAAGAGGAACAGGGGTTCCACGAGCAGTACTTC
CASSQEEQGFHEQYF
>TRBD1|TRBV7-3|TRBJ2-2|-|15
TGTGCCAGCAGCCAAGGGACAGGGGACACCGGGGAGCTGTTTTTT
CASSQGTGDTGELFF
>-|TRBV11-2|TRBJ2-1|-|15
TGTGCCAGCAGCTGGACAGTTCAGGCGTACAATGAGCAGTTCTTC
CASSWTVQAYNEQFF
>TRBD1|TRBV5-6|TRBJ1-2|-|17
TGTGCCAGCAGCCGTCTGGGTGGACAGGCCGCTAACTATGGCTACACCTTC
CASSRLGGQAANYGYTF
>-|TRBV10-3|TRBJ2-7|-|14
TGTGCCATCAGTGAGTCGGGAGCGGCCTACGAGCAGTACTTC
CAISESGAAYEQYF
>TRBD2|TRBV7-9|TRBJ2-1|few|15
TGTGCCAGCACCAAGGGACTAGCGGGGTACAATGAGCAGTTCTTC
CASTKGLAGYNEQFF